This TCR beta chain was retrieved from a study of regulatory dendritic cells for organ transplantation. Study results and limitations: Mature dendritic cells appeared to drive more memory CD8+ clonal expansion than regulatory ones.

Germline V CDR1 and CDR2: LNHDA, SQIVND (reference sequence). V gave up 2 bases and J gave up 7 bases, with 17 bases separating them. The CDR3 consists of 16 residues. Produced via immunoSEQ multiplex PCR; TCRdb's table is partial and in-frame only. The sample has 9,500 to 11,000 clones; 60% to 85% are singletons. As to this clone: What it binds is unknown.

Sorted subsets were CFSE-labeled and cultured approximately 5 days with allogeneic dendritic cells. CD4+ or CD8+ T cells were sorted as naive CD45RA+ or memory CD45RO+. This receptor was obtained from a human donor in good health. The material sequenced was memory CD4+ T cells from blood cultured with regulatory dendritic cells. Subset specified: CD45RO+ memory T cells. The chain has TRBV19 and TRBJ1-4, with D hard to call. CDR3 residues: CASSILGVRQVEKLFF. CDR3 DNA sequence: TGTGCCAGTAGTATATTGGGAGTCCGCCAGGTTGAAAAACTGTTTTTT.